These 5 T cell receptor beta chains were all obtained from the same sample, sequenced in a study of blood T cell repertoires in COVID-19. The data were produced by immunoSEQ multiplex PCR, yet TCRdb's version contains in-frame clones alone and is incomplete. There are roughly 100,000 clones in the sample; approximately 88% occur only once, and around 4.3% lies in the top ten. Sequenced material: peripheral blood. Source of these receptors: a human donor in a cohort sampled during active COVID-19.

J is TRBJ2-1 and V is TRBV7-2; the D is unclear. This CDR3 has 13 residues. The V end was cut by 5 bases, the J end by 6 bases, with 11 bases between. Germline CDR1 SGHTA, CDR2 FQGNSA. For the CDR3, the DNA is TGTGCCAGCAGCCTATTGGTACTCAATGAGCAGTTCTTC. Residues: CASSLLVLNEQFF.

This chain uses TRBV19 with TRBJ2-2; TRBD2 matches at 11 bases. The germline CDR1 and CDR2 sequences are LNHDA and SQIVND (reference sequence). Losses at the gene ends were 3 bases for V and 4 bases for J; bases not matched to a gene: 19. The CDR3 sequence is 21 residues long. DNA of the CDR3: TGTGCCAGTAGTATGGGGGAATGGACTAGCGGGCCCCTATGGGGCACCGGGGAGCTGTTTTTT. It encodes CASSMGEWTSGPLWGTGELFF.

The rearrangement links TRBV5-1 to TRBJ2-3; a possible D gene is TRBD2 (5 bases). V lost 4 bases and J lost 5, with 11 bases in between. Germline lookup yields CDR1 SGHRS and CDR2 YFSETQ. The CDR3 is 13 amino acids. CDR3 nucleotide sequence: TGCGCCAGCAGCACGGGGTATAGAGATACGCAGTATTTT. Protein: CASSTGYRDTQYF. Filled out from reference TRBV5-1 and TRBJ2-3, the complete variable domain reads KAGVTQTPRYLIKTRGQQVTLSCSPISGHRSVSWYQQTPGQGLQFLFEYFSETQRNKGNFPGRFSGRQFSNSRSEMNVSTLELGDSALYLCASSTGYRDTQYFGPGTRLTVL.

This rearrangement joins TRBV5-1 to TRBJ1-2; D call uncertain. This CDR3 region has 13 residues. Trimming pared 2 bases from V and 1 base from J, leaving 6 bases between. Germline assignment: CDR1 SGHRS and CDR2 YFSETQ. The CDR3 sequence: CASSLDFNYGYTF. CDR3 sequence (DNA): TGCGCCAGCAGCTTAGACTTTAACTATGGCTACACCTTC.

J is TRBJ1-1 and V is TRBV24-1; TRBD1 might be the D (6 bases). Trimming removed 5 bases at V and 4 bases at J, with 10 bases between. The germline CDR1 and CDR2 sequences are KGHDR and SFDVKD. The CDR3 totals 13 residues. The CDR3 bases are TGTGCCACCAGTGGGGCAGGGGCCACTGAAGCTTTCTTT. Its translation: CATSGAGATEAFF.